Listed here are 25 T cell receptor beta chains from one sample, sequenced in a study of cytomegalovirus exposure and HLA in healthy donors. 13 Jbeta primers and 60 Vbeta primers were used for the PCR. Clones were sequenced by immunoSEQ multiplex PCR, and TCRdb holds only the in-frame ones, with some missing. The data hold around 180,000 clones, with 85% observed a single time. The sample comprised PBMCs. The origin of the receptors is a boy younger than 10 in good health and CMV-seronegative.

J is TRBJ2-1 and V is TRBV2; 9 bases match TRBD2. The V gene's germline CDR1 is SNHLY and CDR2 FYNNEI. Trimming at V came to 10 bases and at J to 0 bases, leaving 7 bases not matched to a gene. This CDR3 has 15 amino acids. The CDR3 nucleotides are TGTGCCATCAATAGCGGGGGTGTCTCCTACAATGAGCAGTTCTTC. Encoded protein: CAINSGGVSYNEQFF.

Remarks on this clone: The junction and the germline gene differ at one end; a read error may be behind it. The chain recombines TRBV7-9 with TRBJ2-3; 14 bases map to TRBD2. The CDR3 has 18 amino acids. The germline gives CDR1 SEHNR, CDR2 FQNEAQ (reference sequence). The CDR3 bases are TGTTCCAGCAGCCCCAGACTAGCGGGAGGGCTACGCACAGATACGCAGTATTTT. Translation: CSSSPRLAGGLRTDTQYF.

This rearrangement joins TRBV11-3 to TRBJ2-7; D not certain. CDR3 length equals 14 residues. Per the germline V gene, CDR1 is SGHNT and CDR2 is YENEEA. V was cut by 0 bases and J by 4 bases, with 10 bases left in between. CDR3 loop: CASSLERGGYEQYF. The CDR3 DNA reads TGTGCCAGCAGCTTAGAACGAGGCGGTTACGAGCAGTACTTC.

The chain joins TRBV29-1 to TRBJ2-1, with TRBD1 matching 12 bases. The germline V gene encodes CDR1 SQVTM and CDR2 ANQGSEA. V lost 6 bases, J lost 2 bases, and 2 bases stayed unmatched. The CDR3 is 14 residues long. CDR3 sequence: CSVGDRGPYNEQFF. In DNA form, the CDR3 reads TGCAGCGTGGGGGACAGGGGGCCCTACAATGAGCAGTTCTTC.

The chain links TRBV11-2 to TRBJ1-1, with unresolved D. Per germline, CDR1 SGHAT and CDR2 FQNNGV. This CDR3 contains 13 residues. The ends were cut back, 7 bases at V and 5 bases at J, with 14 bases in the middle. Written as DNA, the CDR3 is TGTGCCAGCAAGAGTCCAGGAAGGACTGAAGCTTTCTTT. Its protein product is CASKSPGRTEAFF.

The CDR3, as DNA: TGTGCCAGCAGTCACAGACAGGGTACAGGCTACACCTTC. Its protein is CASSHRQGTGYTF. V gene TRBV6-5 combines with J gene TRBJ1-2, with 7 bases aligning to TRBD1. The junction had 8 bases not matched to a gene; V was cut back by 5 bases and J by 8 bases. The germline CDR1 and CDR2 sequences are MNHEY and SVGAGI. There are 13 residues in the CDR3.

The V call is TRBV29-1, the J call TRBJ2-1; 11 bases are shared with TRBD2. The germline V gene encodes CDR1 SQVTM and CDR2 ANQGSEA. V lost 6 bases and J lost 8; bases outside the gene matches: 9. CDR3 length: 14 amino acids. The CDR3 bases are TGCAGCGTCCCCCTAGCGGGAGGTGGAGATGAGCAGTTCTTC. This translates into CSVPLAGGGDEQFF.

V is TRBV28 and J is TRBJ2-7, with D perhaps TRBD1 (8 bases). Germline lookup yields CDR1 MDHEN and CDR2 SYDVKM. The V and J ends lost 3 bases and 2 bases respectively, with 17 bases between them. This CDR3 region has 16 residues. The CDR3 region is CASSLGGQGAAYEQYF. The DNA of the CDR3 is TGTGCCAGCAGTTTGGGAGGGCAGGGGGCTGCCTACGAGCAGTACTTC. Full variable domain (missing parts from reference TRBV28 and TRBJ2-7): DVKVTQSSRYLVKRTGEKVFLECVQDMDHENMFWYRQDPGLGLRLIYFSYDVKMKEKGDIPEGYSVSREKKERFSLILESASTNQTSMYLCASSLGGQGAAYEQYFGPGTRLTVT.

The V call is TRBV29-1, the J call TRBJ1-2; no clear D. V was clipped by 5 bases and J by 0 bases, with 10 bases between them. The CDR3 extends over 13 amino acids. CDR1 is SQVTM, CDR2 ANQGSEA, per germline. The DNA of the CDR3 is TGCAGCGTTACCCTCGGGGCTAACTATGGCTACACCTTC. This gives the protein CSVTLGANYGYTF.

This rearrangement joins TRBV30 to TRBJ1-2; a weak D match, TRBD1 (6 bases). Deletions cut 0 bases from V and 4 bases from J, with 9 bases between. The CDR3 has 13 residues. Germline CDR1 reads GTSNPN; CDR2 reads SVGIG (reference sequence). The CDR3, as DNA: TGTGCCTGGAGTGTCCAGGGGAGCTATGGCTACACCTTC. It is translated as CAWSVQGSYGYTF.

The chain combines TRBV29-1 with TRBJ1-5; 7 bases are shared with TRBD1. The CDR3 consists of 13 residues. CDR1 and CDR2 (germline): SQVTM, ANQGSEA. V was clipped by 4 bases and J by 5 bases; unmatched bases: 5. CDR3 nucleotides: TGCAGCGTTGCGACAGGGACCGATCAGCCCCAGCATTTT. Residues: CSVATGTDQPQHF. The entire variable domain, with the rest obtained from reference TRBV29-1 and TRBJ1-5, is as follows: SAVISQKPSRDICQRGTSLTIQCQVDSQVTMMFWYRQQPGQSLTLIATANQGSEATYESGFVIDKFPISRPNLTFSTLTVSNMSPEDSSIYLCSVATGTDQPQHFGDGTRLSIL.

The chain employs TRBV6-4 and TRBJ2-5, with D possibly being TRBD2 (6 bases). Germline CDR1 MRHNA, CDR2 SNTAGT. The CDR3 length is 15 residues. V lost 5 bases and J 1 base, leaving 14 bases between the germline ends. CDR3 DNA: TGTGCCAGCAGTCCCTATGCGGGGATCCAAGAGACCCAGTACTTC. The encoded protein is CASSPYAGIQETQYF.

In regard to this clone: Germline is not matched at one junction end, which may reflect a read error. This chain connects TRBV7-9 to TRBJ1-1; 10 nucleotides align to TRBD1. The germline gives CDR1 SEHNR, CDR2 FQNEAQ (reference sequence). The CDR3 sequence is 17 residues long. The CDR3 sequence is CSSSPWTGGRVWTEAFF. In DNA form, the CDR3 reads TGTTCCAGCAGCCCATGGACAGGGGGTCGAGTGTGGACTGAAGCTTTCTTT.

The rearrangement uses TRBV10-3 and TRBJ1-6; D is ambiguous. V was trimmed by 5 bases and J by 6 bases, leaving 5 bases between them. The CDR3 is 12 residues long. Germline CDR1 ENHRY, CDR2 SYGVKD. The CDR3 protein is CAISNSNSPLHF. The CDR3 coding sequence is TGTGCCATCAGTAACAGTAATTCACCCCTCCACTTT.

The V gene is TRBV4-1, the J gene TRBJ1-4, with 8 bases fitting TRBD1. The CDR3 has 15 amino acids. Germline trimming cut 0 bases from V and 4 bases from J; bases unmatched to any gene: 1. From germline, CDR1 is MGHRA and CDR2 YSYEKL. Here the CDR3 DNA reads TGCGCCAGCAGCCAAGAGGGGACAGGTAATGAAAAACTGTTTTTT. Translation gives CASSQEGTGNEKLFF.

This clone occurred a few times. The chain uses TRBV9 and TRBJ2-2, with TRBD2 matching over 9 bases. This CDR3 contains 18 residues. Germline CDR1 SGDLS, CDR2 YYNGEE. J was trimmed by 4 bases and V by 3 bases; bases with no gene match: 13. In DNA form, the CDR3 reads TGTGCCAGCAGCGCCGAAGGGACTAGCCGGACGGGCACCGGGGAGCTGTTTTTT. Its protein product is CASSAEGTSRTGTGELFF.

The CDR3 nucleotides read TGTGCCAGCAGCTTAGGCGGGGGGTTATCAGATACGCAGTATTTT. It yields the protein CASSLGGGLSDTQYF. The chain has TRBV7-9 and TRBJ2-3, with 8 bases lining up with TRBD2. V shed 1 base and J 4 bases; nucleotides not matched to a gene: 4. CDR3 length: 15 amino acids. Germline V gives CDR1 SEHNR, CDR2 FQNEAQ (reference sequence).

CDR3 loop: CATTGAPGGNTEAFF. The CDR3 region has the DNA TGTGCCACCACAGGGGCTCCCGGTGGGAACACTGAAGCTTTCTTT. V usage is TRBV19 and J usage is TRBJ1-1, with 7 bases aligning to TRBD1. Losses at the gene ends were 10 bases for V and 1 base for J; bases not matched to a gene: 12. Germline loops: CDR1 LNHDA, CDR2 SQIVND (reference sequence). The CDR3 runs 15 residues.

The rearrangement joins TRBV11-2 to TRBJ2-1, with TRBD2 matching 7 bases. In germline, CDR1 is SGHAT, CDR2 FQNNGV. This CDR3 comprises 12 residues. Germline trimming cut 6 bases from V and 7 bases from J; bases unmatched to any gene: 3. In DNA, the CDR3 is TGTGCCAGCAGATGGGGGGGGAATGAGCAGTTCTTC. Translating it yields CASRWGGNEQFF.

This rearrangement joins TRBV5-4 to TRBJ2-5; D is undetermined. V lost 2 bases and J 5 bases, leaving 7 bases between the germline ends. The CDR3 length is 12 residues. Germline V CDR1 and CDR2: SGHNT, YYREEE (reference sequence). CDR3 DNA: TGTGCCAGCAGCTTCCCCCGGGAGACCCAGTACTTC. This sequence encodes CASSFPRETQYF.

The CDR3 nucleotides are TGTGCCAGCAGTCAACAGGGGGCACAGGTCTACGAGCAGTACTTC. Translated, it gives CASSQQGAQVYEQYF. This chain links TRBV2 with TRBJ2-5; 9 nucleotides line up with TRBD1. The end of the DNA fits TRBJ2-7 better, so the J call may be wrong. The germline gives CDR1 SNHLY, CDR2 FYNNEI. The CDR3 consists of 15 residues.

The gene calls are TRBV27 and TRBJ2-7; D is perhaps TRBD1 (7 bases). V lost 5 bases, J lost 0 bases, and 14 bases lay in between. Germline CDR1 and CDR2: MNHEY and SMNVEV (reference sequence). This CDR3 has 15 amino acids. The CDR3 DNA follows: TGTGCCAGCAGTCCTGCCAGGGGGGCCTCCTACGAGCAGTACTTC. It specifies CASSPARGASYEQYF.

The rearrangement links TRBV9 to TRBJ2-2; 13 bases line up with TRBD2. Germline V lookup: CDR1 SGDLS, CDR2 YYNGEE. This CDR3 is 15 amino acids long. The junction had 3 bases not matched to a gene; V was cut back by 4 bases and J by 6 bases. CDR3 sequence: CASSRTSGSPGELFF. The CDR3 DNA reads TGTGCCAGCAGCCGGACTAGCGGGAGCCCCGGGGAGCTGTTTTTT.

This clone was observed a handful of times. The chain couples TRBV2 to TRBJ2-7, with D perhaps TRBD2 (6 bases). Trimming stripped 4 bases from V and 4 bases from J, with 14 bases between. CDR3 size: 14 residues. The germline V gene encodes CDR1 SNHLY and CDR2 FYNNEI. The CDR3, as DNA: TGTGCCAGCAGTGTGGGGACTGCTCGGTACGAGCAGTACGTC. Translation gives CASSVGTARYEQYV.

This chain uses TRBV5-8 with TRBJ2-7; D uncertain. The germline CDR1 and CDR2 sequences are SGHTS and YDEGEE. The CDR3 length is 12 residues. V dropped 5 bases and J dropped 3 bases, with 9 bases sitting between them. The CDR3 sequence: CASSGRYYEQYF. The CDR3 DNA sequence: TGTGCCAGCAGTGGGCGTTACTACGAGCAGTACTTC.